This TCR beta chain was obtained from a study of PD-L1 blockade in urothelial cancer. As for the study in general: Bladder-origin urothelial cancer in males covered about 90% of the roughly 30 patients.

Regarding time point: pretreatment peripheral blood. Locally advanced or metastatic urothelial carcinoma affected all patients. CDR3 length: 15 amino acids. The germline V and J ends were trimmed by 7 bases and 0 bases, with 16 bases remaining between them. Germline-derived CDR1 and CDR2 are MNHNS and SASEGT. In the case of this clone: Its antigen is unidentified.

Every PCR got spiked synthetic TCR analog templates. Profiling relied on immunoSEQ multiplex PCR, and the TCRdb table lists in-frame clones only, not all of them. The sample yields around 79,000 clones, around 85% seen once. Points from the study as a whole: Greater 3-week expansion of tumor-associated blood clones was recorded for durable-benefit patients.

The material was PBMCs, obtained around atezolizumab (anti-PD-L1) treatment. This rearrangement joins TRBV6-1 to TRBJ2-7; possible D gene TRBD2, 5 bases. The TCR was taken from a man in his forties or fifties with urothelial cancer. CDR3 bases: TGTGCCAGCACTTTCCTAGTGGGGAGCTCCTACGAGCAGTACTTC. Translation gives CASTFLVGSSYEQYF.